The subject of this entry is one T cell receptor (beta chain). cDNA prepared by RNA extraction and subsequent reverse transcription served as the template for sequencing. TCRdb keeps only in-frame clones here, not all; method: immunoSEQ multiplex PCR. The data show about 140,000 clones, approximately 49% seen once. The sample originates from a study of CD8+ T cells in alopecia areata. In the study overall: Twice a day, 5 to 10 mg of oral tofacitinib was administered to treated patients.

V was pared by 1 base and J by 4 bases, with 10 bases between. CDR1 MNHNY and CDR2 SVGAGI come from the germline V gene (reference sequence). The CDR3 spans 14 residues. This sequence joins TRBV6-6 and TRBJ1-2; D gene uncertain. The material was CD4+ T cells sorted from blood, obtained at week 0. This TCR came from a human donor with alopecia areata. CDR3 amino acids: CASSYWTDFYGYTF. CDR3 coding DNA: TGTGCCAGCAGTTACTGGACGGACTTCTATGGCTACACCTTC.